These 18 T cell receptor beta chains were all obtained from the same sample, sequenced in a study of T cells in localized non-small cell lung cancer. Here immunoSEQ multiplex PCR was the method, and the copy in TCRdb shows in-frame clones only, minus some. Of tens of thousands of clones in the sample, approximately 90% were seen once. The source was peripheral blood, collected before any cancer treatment. The receptor set was obtained from a female donor aged 60 or older with stage I lung adenocarcinoma.

This chain links TRBV19 with TRBJ1-1, with D uncertain. Looked up from germline, CDR1 is LNHDA and CDR2 is SQIVND (reference sequence). This CDR3 has 13 amino acids. The V end lost 3 bases, the J end lost 7 bases, and 12 bases lay between the germline ends. CDR3: CASSIGGSGEAFF. CDR3 nucleotides: TGTGCCAGTAGTATTGGAGGTTCAGGTGAAGCTTTCTTT.

The rearrangement joins TRBV7-2 to TRBJ1-2, with 10 bases fitting TRBD1. Trimming removed 5 bases from V and 4 bases from J; junction bases left unmatched: 4. The CDR3 is 14 amino acids. The germline CDR1 and CDR2 sequences are SGHTA and FQGNSA. CDR3 coding DNA: TGTGCCAGCAGCCCCGGGACAGGGGCCTATGGCTACACCTTC. This encodes CASSPGTGAYGYTF.

This chain links TRBV6-6 with TRBJ2-1; D is uncertain. This CDR3 spans 15 amino acids. Germline lookup yields CDR1 MNHNY and CDR2 SVGAGI (reference sequence). V lost 5 bases and J 0 bases, leaving 11 bases between the germline ends. The CDR3 loop is CASSLGLSSYNEQFF. CDR3 coding DNA: TGTGCCAGCAGTCTGGGCCTGAGCTCCTACAATGAGCAGTTCTTC.

This chain uses TRBV5-4 with TRBJ1-6; no clear D. Trimming cost V 1 base and J 4 bases, with 6 bases left between them. The length of the CDR3 is 14 residues. Germline V gives CDR1 SGHNT, CDR2 YYREEE (reference sequence). Written as DNA, the CDR3 is TGTGCCAGCAGCTTGCAAGGGTATAATTCACCCCTCCACTTT. Translated, it gives CASSLQGYNSPLHF.

V usage is TRBV10-3 and J usage is TRBJ2-1; D gene unclear. CDR3 size: 13 residues. CDR1 and CDR2 (germline): ENHRY, SYGVKD. Deletions cut 3 bases from V and 6 bases from J, with 9 bases between. The CDR3 DNA reads as TGTGCCATCAGTGACGCCGTCCGCAATGAGCAGTTCTTC. It encodes CAISDAVRNEQFF.

The V gene is TRBV7-9, the J gene TRBJ1-2; D gene uncertain. Germline CDR1 reads SEHNR; CDR2 reads FQNEAQ (reference sequence). This CDR3 contains 16 residues. Trimming took 5 bases from V and 2 from J, leaving 18 bases between them. CDR3: CASSTNWGNLNYGYTF. The CDR3 region has the DNA TGTGCCAGCAGCACCAATTGGGGAAATCTAAACTATGGCTACACCTTC. Variable domain in full (rest from reference TRBV7-9 and TRBJ1-2): DTGVSQNPRHKITKRGQNVTFRCDPISEHNRLYWYRQTLGQGPEFLTYFQNEAQLEKSRLLSDRFSAERPKGSFSTLEIQRTEQGDSAMYLCASSTNWGNLNYGYTFGSGTRLTVV.

This rearrangement joins TRBV11-2 to TRBJ1-1; TRBD1 matches 7 bases. CDR3 length equals 17 residues. Germline CDR1 reads SGHAT; CDR2 reads FQNNGV. With V trimmed by 2 bases and J by 1 base, 10 bases remained unmatched. The CDR3 DNA reads TGTGCCAGCAGCTTACGAACAGGGGTTTACAGGAACACTGAAGCTTTCTTT. This translates into CASSLRTGVYRNTEAFF.

The chain recombines TRBV5-1 with TRBJ2-3, with 12 nucleotides matching TRBD2. The CDR3 length is 16 residues. CDR1 and CDR2 from the germline V gene are SGHRS and YFSETQ. V lost 3 bases, J lost 3 bases, and 5 bases stayed unmatched. In nucleotides, the CDR3 is TGCGCCAGCAGCTCCCTAGCGGGGGGGGAGACAGATACGCAGTATTTT. Encoded protein: CASSSLAGGETDTQYF. Full variable domain (outside the CDR3, taken from reference TRBV5-1 and TRBJ2-3): KAGVTQTPRYLIKTRGQQVTLSCSPISGHRSVSWYQQTPGQGLQFLFEYFSETQRNKGNFPGRFSGRQFSNSRSEMNVSTLELGDSALYLCASSSLAGGETDTQYFGPGTRLTVL.

The CDR3 is CASSDNMVTINTEAFF. The CDR3 nucleotides read TGTGCCAGCAGTGACAATATGGTTACTATCAACACTGAAGCTTTCTTT. V and J are TRBV11-2 and TRBJ1-1; unclear D gene. Looked up from germline, CDR1 is SGHAT and CDR2 is FQNNGV. V was shortened by 6 bases and J by 2 bases, with 19 bases between the two germline ends. This CDR3 has 16 residues.

This rearrangement joins TRBV11-2 to TRBJ1-6, with 10 positions matching TRBD1. In germline, CDR1 is SGHAT, CDR2 FQNNGV. V shed 4 bases and J 9 bases; nucleotides not matched to a gene: 9. This CDR3 comprises 16 residues. CDR3 loop: CASSSDRGSQSSPLHF. The CDR3 nucleotides are TGTGCCAGCAGCTCGGACAGGGGGAGTCAGAGTTCACCCCTCCACTTT.

The sample holds one count of this clone. The chain uses TRBV5-6 and TRBJ2-5; 11 positions match TRBD2. Germline CDR1 SGHDT, CDR2 YYEEEE. This CDR3 is 17 amino acids long. The trim removed 3 bases at V and 2 bases at J, leaving 9 bases unmatched. CDR3 protein: CASSSGPGTSGQETQYF. Here the CDR3 DNA reads TGTGCCAGCAGCTCGGGTCCCGGGACTAGCGGACAAGAGACCCAGTACTTC.

This chain joins TRBV7-8 and TRBJ2-7; 10 bases are shared with TRBD1. The length of the CDR3 is 17 residues. CDR1 and CDR2 (germline): SGHVS, FQNEAQ. V shed 5 bases, J shed 2 bases, and the junction held 12 bases outside the gene matches. In DNA, the CDR3 is TGTGCCAGCAGCCCGAGACAGGGGGCCCAACCCCCCTACGAGCAGTACTTC. Protein sequence: CASSPRQGAQPPYEQYF.

V gene TRBV5-4 combines with J gene TRBJ2-3; tentative D call: TRBD2 (6 bases). The CDR3 is 16 residues long. Germline assignment: CDR1 SGHNT and CDR2 YYREEE (reference sequence). V lost 3 bases and J lost 0, with 14 bases in between. The CDR3 loop is CASSSGLSRSTDTQYF. Here the CDR3 DNA reads TGTGCCAGCAGCTCCGGACTAAGCCGAAGCACAGATACGCAGTATTTT.

CDR3 amino acids: CASSFPGVGNEKLFF. CDR3 DNA sequence: TGTGCCAGCAGCTTTCCCGGGGTGGGGAATGAAAAACTGTTTTTT. The chain links TRBV5-6 to TRBJ1-4; D not certain. Germline V lookup: CDR1 SGHDT, CDR2 YYEEEE. The CDR3 sequence is 15 residues long. The V end was cut by 2 bases, the J end by 5 bases, with 13 bases between.

Turning to this clone: The germline gene is not matched at one end of the junction; a read error may be the cause. The chain recombines TRBV7-7 with TRBJ2-7; D not resolved. The CDR3 has 14 residues. Per the germline V gene, CDR1 is SSHAT and CDR2 is FNYEAQ (reference sequence). CDR3 amino acids: CASSLIGPSYEQYF. In DNA, the CDR3 is TGTGCTAGCAGCTTAATAGGGCCCTCCTACGAGCAGTACTTC.

The chain uses TRBV6-5 and TRBJ2-5; 10 bases agree with TRBD2. CDR1 MNHEY and CDR2 SVGAGI come from the germline V gene. The CDR3 totals 14 residues. V shed 6 bases and J 5 bases; nucleotides not matched to a gene: 6. For the CDR3, the DNA is TGTGCCAGCAGGCTAGCGGGGGATGGGGAGACCCAGTACTTC. It translates to CASRLAGDGETQYF.

The rearrangement uses TRBV14 and TRBJ1-2; 7 bases are shared with TRBD1. Germline assignment: CDR1 SGHDN and CDR2 FVKESK. This CDR3 is 15 amino acids long. V was clipped by 5 bases and J by 0 bases; unmatched bases: 6. CDR3 in amino acids: CASSLRQGTNYGYTF. CDR3 nucleotide sequence: TGTGCCAGCAGCTTACGACAGGGAACTAACTATGGCTACACCTTC.

The chain has TRBV4-2 and TRBJ2-1; 8 nucleotides align to TRBD2. This CDR3 contains 15 residues. In germline, CDR1 is LGHNA, CDR2 YNFKEQ. The ends lost 4 bases at V and 8 bases at J; junction bases unmatched: 10. The CDR3 DNA reads TGTGCCAGCAGCCCGCCGGGACTAGGTTCGCATGAGCAGTTCTTC. It specifies CASSPPGLGSHEQFF.